One T cell receptor beta chain is described in this entry. Its antigen remains unidentified. Clones were sequenced by immunoSEQ multiplex PCR, and TCRdb holds only the in-frame ones, with some missing. The sample has 65,000 to 80,000 clones, around 86% seen once. Time point given: after dendritic cell vaccination, including at tumor progression/relapse. In germline, CDR1 is KGHSH, CDR2 LQKENI. The CDR3 is 14 amino acids. V gave up 0 bases and J gave up 9 bases, with 13 bases separating them. The data are from a study of glioma-infiltrating T cells after dendritic cell vaccination. Study results and limitations: Survival was not directly related to TCR clonality in these patients. Longer survival after dendritic cell vaccination followed higher pretreatment TIL content.

The chain has TRBV18 and TRBJ2-3; perhaps TRBD1 as D (5 bases). Material: blood, obtained after dendritic cell vaccination. The sequence was obtained from a human donor with glioblastoma. The CDR3 nucleotides read TGTGCCAGCTCACCACCAAAACAGGTCAGGACGCAGTATTTT. It codes for CASSPPKQVRTQYF.